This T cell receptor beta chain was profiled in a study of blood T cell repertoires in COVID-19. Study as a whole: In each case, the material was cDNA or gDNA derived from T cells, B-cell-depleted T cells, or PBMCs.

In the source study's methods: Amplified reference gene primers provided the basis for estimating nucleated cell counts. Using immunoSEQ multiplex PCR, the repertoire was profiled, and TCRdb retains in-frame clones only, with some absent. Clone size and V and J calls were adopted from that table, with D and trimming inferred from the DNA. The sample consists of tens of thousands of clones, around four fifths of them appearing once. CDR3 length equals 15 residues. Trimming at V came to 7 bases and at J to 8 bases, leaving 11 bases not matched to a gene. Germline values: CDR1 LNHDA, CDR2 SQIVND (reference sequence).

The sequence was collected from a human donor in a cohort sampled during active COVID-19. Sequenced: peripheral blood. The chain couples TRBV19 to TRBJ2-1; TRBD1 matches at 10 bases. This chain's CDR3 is CASTRGGQGSDEQFF. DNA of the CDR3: TGTGCCAGTACCCGAGGGGGACAGGGGAGCGATGAGCAGTTCTTC.